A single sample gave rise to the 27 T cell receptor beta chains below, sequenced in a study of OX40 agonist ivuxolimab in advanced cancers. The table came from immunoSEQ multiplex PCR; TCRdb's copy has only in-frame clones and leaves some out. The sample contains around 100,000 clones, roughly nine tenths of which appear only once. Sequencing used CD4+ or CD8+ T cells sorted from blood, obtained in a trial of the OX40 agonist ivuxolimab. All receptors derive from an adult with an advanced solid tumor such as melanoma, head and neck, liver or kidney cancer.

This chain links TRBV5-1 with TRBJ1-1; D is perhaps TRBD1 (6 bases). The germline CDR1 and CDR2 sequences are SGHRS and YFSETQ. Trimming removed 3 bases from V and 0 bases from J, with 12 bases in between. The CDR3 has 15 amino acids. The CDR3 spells CASSSQGILNTEAFF. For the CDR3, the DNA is TGCGCCAGCAGCTCTCAGGGGATCCTGAACACTGAAGCTTTCTTT.

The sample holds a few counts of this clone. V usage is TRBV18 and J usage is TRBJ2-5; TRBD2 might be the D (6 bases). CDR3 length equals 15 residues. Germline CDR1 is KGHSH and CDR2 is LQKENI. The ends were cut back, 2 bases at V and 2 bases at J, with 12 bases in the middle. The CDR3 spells CASSPTGVGQETQYF. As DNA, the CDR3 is TGTGCCAGCTCACCAACGGGAGTTGGTCAAGAGACCCAGTACTTC.

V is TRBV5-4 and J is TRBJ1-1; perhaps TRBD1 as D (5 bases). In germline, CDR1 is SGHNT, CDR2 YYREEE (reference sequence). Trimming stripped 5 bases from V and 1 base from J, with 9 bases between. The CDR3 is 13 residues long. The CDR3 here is CASSQDRNTEAFF. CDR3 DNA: TGTGCCAGCAGTCAAGACAGGAACACTGAAGCTTTCTTT.

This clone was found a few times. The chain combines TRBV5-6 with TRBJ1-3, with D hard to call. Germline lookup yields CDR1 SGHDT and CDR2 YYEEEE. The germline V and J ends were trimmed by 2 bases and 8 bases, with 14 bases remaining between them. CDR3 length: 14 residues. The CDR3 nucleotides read TGTGCCAGCAGCTTTCGTCGGGTTTCATACACCATATATTTT. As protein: CASSFRRVSYTIYF.

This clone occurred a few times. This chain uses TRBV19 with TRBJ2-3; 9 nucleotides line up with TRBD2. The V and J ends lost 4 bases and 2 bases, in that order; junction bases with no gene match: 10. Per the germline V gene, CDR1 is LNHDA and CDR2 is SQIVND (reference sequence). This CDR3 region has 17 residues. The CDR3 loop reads CASSNAGGSRFTDTQYF. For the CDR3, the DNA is TGTGCCAGTAGTAACGCGGGGGGGTCCCGTTTCACAGATACGCAGTATTTT.

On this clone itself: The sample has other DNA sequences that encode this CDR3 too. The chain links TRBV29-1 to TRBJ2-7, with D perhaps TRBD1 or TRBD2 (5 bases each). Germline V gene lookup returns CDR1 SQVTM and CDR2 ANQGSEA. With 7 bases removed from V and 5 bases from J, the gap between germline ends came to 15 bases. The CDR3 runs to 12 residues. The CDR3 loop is CSAVRGNNEQYF. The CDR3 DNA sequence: TGCAGCGCCGTGAGGGGTAATAACGAGCAGTACTTC.

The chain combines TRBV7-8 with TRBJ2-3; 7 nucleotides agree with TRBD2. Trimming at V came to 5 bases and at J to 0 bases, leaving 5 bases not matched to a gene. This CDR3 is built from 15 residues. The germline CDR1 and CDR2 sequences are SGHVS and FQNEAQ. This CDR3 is CASSRERGSTDTQYF. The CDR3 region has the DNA TGTGCCAGCAGCCGAGAGCGGGGTAGCACAGATACGCAGTATTTT. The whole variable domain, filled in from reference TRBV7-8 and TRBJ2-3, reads GAGVSQSPRYKVAKRGQDVALRCDPISGHVSLFWYQQALGQGPEFLTYFQNEAQLDKSGLPSDRFFAERPEGSVSTLKIQRTQQEDSAVYLCASSRERGSTDTQYFGPGTRLTVL.

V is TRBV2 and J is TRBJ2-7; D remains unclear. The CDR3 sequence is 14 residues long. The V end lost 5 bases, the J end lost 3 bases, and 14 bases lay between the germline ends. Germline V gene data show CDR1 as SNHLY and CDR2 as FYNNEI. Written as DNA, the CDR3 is TGTGCCAGCAGTCCCACTCAATTATACTACGAGCAGTACTTC. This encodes CASSPTQLYYEQYF.

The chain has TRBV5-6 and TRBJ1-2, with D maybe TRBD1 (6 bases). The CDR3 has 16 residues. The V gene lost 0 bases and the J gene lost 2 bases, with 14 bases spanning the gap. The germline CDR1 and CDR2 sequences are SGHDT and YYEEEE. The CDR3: CASSLAGGARNYGYTF. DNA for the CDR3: TGTGCCAGCAGCTTGGCCGGGGGGGCGCGAAACTATGGCTACACCTTC.

CDR3 residues: CASSLVGTGGGDTQYF. CDR3 sequence (DNA): TGTGCCAGCAGCTTAGTCGGGACAGGGGGCGGGGATACGCAGTATTTT. This rearrangement joins TRBV7-2 to TRBJ2-3; the match to TRBD1 covers 12 bases. Losses at the gene ends were 1 base for V and 6 bases for J; bases not matched to a gene: 5. CDR1 and CDR2 from the germline V gene are SGHTA and FQGNSA. The CDR3 is 16 amino acids.

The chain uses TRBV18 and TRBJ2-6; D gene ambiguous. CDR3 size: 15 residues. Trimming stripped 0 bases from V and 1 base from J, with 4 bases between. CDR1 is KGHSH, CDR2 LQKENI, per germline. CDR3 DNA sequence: TGTGCCAGCTCACCACCGGAGTCTGGGGCCAACGTCCTGACTTTC. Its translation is CASSPPESGANVLTF. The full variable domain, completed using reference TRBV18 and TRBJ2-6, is NAGVMQNPRHLVRRRGQEARLRCSPMKGHSHVYWYRQLPEEGLKFMVYLQKENIIDESGMPKERFSAEFPKEGPSILRIQQVVRGDSAAYFCASSPPESGANVLTFGAGSRLTVL.

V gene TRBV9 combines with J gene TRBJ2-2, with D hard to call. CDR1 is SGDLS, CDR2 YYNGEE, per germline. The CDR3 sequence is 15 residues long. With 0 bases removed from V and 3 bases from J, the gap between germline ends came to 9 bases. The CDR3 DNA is TGTGCCAGCAGCGTAGCCCCCCGGGACACCGGGGAGCTGTTTTTT. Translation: CASSVAPRDTGELFF.

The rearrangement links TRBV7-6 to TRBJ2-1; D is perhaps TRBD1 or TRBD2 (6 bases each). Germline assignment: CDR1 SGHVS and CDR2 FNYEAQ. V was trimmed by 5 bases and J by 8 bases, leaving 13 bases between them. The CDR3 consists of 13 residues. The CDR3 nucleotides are TGTGCCAGCAGCCCAGGGGAGCGGGATGAGCAGTTCTTC. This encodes CASSPGERDEQFF.

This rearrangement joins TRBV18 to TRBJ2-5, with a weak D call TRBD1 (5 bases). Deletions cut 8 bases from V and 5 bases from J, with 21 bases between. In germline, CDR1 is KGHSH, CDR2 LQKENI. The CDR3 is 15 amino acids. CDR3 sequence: CASTSKGLVAETQYF. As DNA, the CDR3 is TGTGCCAGCACCTCCAAGGGGCTGGTGGCGGAGACCCAGTACTTC.

The CDR3 here is CASSLQDAYQPQHF. The CDR3 region has the DNA TGTGCCAGCTCACTGCAGGACGCTTATCAGCCCCAGCATTTT. This chain joins TRBV18 and TRBJ1-5; D unresolved. CDR3 length: 14 amino acids. The germline gives CDR1 KGHSH, CDR2 LQKENI. V lost 4 bases, J lost 5 bases, and 12 bases lay in between.

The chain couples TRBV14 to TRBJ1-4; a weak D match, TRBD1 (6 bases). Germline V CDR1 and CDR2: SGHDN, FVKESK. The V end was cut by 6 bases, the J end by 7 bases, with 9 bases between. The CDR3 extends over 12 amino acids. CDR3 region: CASRLTGEKLFF. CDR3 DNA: TGTGCCAGCAGGTTGACAGGTGAAAAACTGTTTTTT.

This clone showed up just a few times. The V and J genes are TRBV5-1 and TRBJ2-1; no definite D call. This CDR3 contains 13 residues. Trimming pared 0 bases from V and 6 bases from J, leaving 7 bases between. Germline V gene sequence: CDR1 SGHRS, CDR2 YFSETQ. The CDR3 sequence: CASSLVWGNEQFF. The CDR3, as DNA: TGCGCCAGCAGCTTGGTATGGGGCAATGAGCAGTTCTTC. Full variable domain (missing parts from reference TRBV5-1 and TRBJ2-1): KAGVTQTPRYLIKTRGQQVTLSCSPISGHRSVSWYQQTPGQGLQFLFEYFSETQRNKGNFPGRFSGRQFSNSRSEMNVSTLELGDSALYLCASSLVWGNEQFFGPGTRLTVL.

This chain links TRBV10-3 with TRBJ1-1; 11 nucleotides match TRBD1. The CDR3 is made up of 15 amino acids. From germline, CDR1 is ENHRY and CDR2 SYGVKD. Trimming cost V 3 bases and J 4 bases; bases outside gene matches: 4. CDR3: CAISDWDRGSTEAFF. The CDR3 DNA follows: TGTGCCATCAGTGATTGGGACAGGGGGAGCACTGAAGCTTTCTTT.

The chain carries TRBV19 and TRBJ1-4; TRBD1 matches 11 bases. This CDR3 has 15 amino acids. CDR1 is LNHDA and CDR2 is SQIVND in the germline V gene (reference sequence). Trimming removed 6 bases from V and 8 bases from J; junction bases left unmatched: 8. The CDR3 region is CASSSGQGAGEKLFF. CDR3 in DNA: TGTGCCAGTAGCAGCGGACAGGGGGCAGGGGAAAAACTGTTTTTT.

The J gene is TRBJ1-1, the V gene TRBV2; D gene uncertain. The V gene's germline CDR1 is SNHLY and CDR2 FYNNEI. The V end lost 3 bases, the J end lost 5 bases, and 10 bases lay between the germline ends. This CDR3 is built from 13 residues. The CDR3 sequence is CASSETPETEAFF. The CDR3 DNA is TGTGCCAGCAGTGAGACCCCGGAGACTGAAGCTTTCTTT. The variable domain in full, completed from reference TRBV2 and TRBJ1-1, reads EPEVTQTPSHQVTQMGQEVILRCVPISNHLYFYWYRQILGQKVEFLVSFYNNEISEKSEIFDDQFSVERPDGSNFTLKIRSTKLEDSAMYFCASSETPETEAFFGQGTRLTVV.

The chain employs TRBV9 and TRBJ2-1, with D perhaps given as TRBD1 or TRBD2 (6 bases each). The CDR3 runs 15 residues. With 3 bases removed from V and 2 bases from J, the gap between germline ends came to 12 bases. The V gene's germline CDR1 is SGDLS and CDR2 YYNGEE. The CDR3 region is CASSAPRGAYNEQFF. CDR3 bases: TGTGCCAGCAGCGCCCCTAGGGGGGCCTACAATGAGCAGTTCTTC.

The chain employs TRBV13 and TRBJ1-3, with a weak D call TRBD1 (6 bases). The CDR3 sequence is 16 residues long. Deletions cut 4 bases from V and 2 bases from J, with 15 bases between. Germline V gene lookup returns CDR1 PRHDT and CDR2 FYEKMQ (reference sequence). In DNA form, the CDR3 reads TGTGCCAGCAGCTCCAGGGGTATTAGTGCTGGAAACACCATATATTTT. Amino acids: CASSSRGISAGNTIYF.

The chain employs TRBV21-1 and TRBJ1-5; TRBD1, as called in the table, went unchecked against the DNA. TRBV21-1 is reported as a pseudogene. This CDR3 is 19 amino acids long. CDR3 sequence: CASSKDNPKLRGTNQPQHF. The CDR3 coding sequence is TGTGCCAGCAGCAAAGATAACCCCAAGCTCAGGGGGACCAATCAGCCCCAGCATTTT.

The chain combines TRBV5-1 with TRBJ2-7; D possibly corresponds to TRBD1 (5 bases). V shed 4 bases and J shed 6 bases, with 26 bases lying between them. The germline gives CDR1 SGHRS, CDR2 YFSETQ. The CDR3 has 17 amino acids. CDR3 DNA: TGCGCCAGCAGCCCAGTGGGGCAACCCATGATAACTGGCGAGCAGTACTTC. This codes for CASSPVGQPMITGEQYF.

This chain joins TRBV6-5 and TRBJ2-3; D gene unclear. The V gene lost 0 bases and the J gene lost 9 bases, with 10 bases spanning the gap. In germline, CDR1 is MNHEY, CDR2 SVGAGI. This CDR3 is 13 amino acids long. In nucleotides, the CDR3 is TGTGCCAGCAGTTACTCGACGTCCCTAACGCAGTATTTT. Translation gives CASSYSTSLTQYF.

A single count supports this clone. The CDR3: CASRELFPGGTGELFF. CDR3 bases: TGCGCCAGCAGAGAACTTTTTCCAGGGGGCACCGGGGAGCTGTTTTTT. V usage is TRBV4-1 and J usage is TRBJ2-2; 7 positions match TRBD1. This CDR3 spans 16 amino acids. V was pared by 6 bases and J by 4 bases, with 11 bases of the junction left unmatched. Germline V gene data show CDR1 as MGHRA and CDR2 as YSYEKL.

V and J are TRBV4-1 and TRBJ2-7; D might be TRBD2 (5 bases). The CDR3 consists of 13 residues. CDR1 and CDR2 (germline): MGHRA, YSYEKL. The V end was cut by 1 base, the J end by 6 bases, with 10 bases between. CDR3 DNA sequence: TGCGCCAGCAGCCAAGTTTTAGGGAGCGAGCAGTACTTC. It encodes CASSQVLGSEQYF.